Listed here are 10 T cell receptor beta chains from one sample, sequenced in a study of blood T cell repertoires in COVID-19. Produced via immunoSEQ multiplex PCR; TCRdb's table is partial and in-frame only. The sample holds more than 200,000 clones, about 80% seen once. Sample: peripheral blood. The origin of the receptors is a man older than 75 with acute or convalescent COVID-19.

The V call is TRBV5-1, the J call TRBJ2-7; 8 nucleotides align to TRBD1. This CDR3 has 18 amino acids. Germline lookup yields CDR1 SGHRS and CDR2 YFSETQ. Losses at the gene ends were 0 bases for V and 9 bases for J; bases not matched to a gene: 20. The CDR3: CASSLADNRGYSYRWQYF. CDR3 DNA sequence: TGCGCCAGCAGCTTGGCCGATAACAGGGGGTATTCGTACCGATGGCAGTACTTC. Complete variable domain (other parts from reference TRBV5-1 and TRBJ2-7): KAGVTQTPRYLIKTRGQQVTLSCSPISGHRSVSWYQQTPGQGLQFLFEYFSETQRNKGNFPGRFSGRQFSNSRSEMNVSTLELGDSALYLCASSLADNRGYSYRWQYFGPGTRLTVT.

This rearrangement joins TRBV5-1 to TRBJ2-7; 10 bases fit TRBD2. The CDR3 is made up of 16 amino acids. Germline loops: CDR1 SGHRS, CDR2 YFSETQ. The J segment lost 0 bases and the V segment lost 4 bases, leaving 7 bases of the junction unmatched. The CDR3, as DNA: TGCGCCAGCAGCCTGGACGGGACTAGCGTCTCCTACGAGCAGTACTTC. Translation gives CASSLDGTSVSYEQYF.

This clone was observed once. The rearrangement joins TRBV18 to TRBJ2-7; D is perhaps TRBD1 (6 bases). The CDR3 has 15 residues. V dropped 3 bases and J dropped 4 bases, with 16 bases sitting between them. Germline V gives CDR1 KGHSH, CDR2 LQKENI. As DNA, the CDR3 is TGTGCCAGCTCACCGCCTCAGGCAGGGGTATACGAGCAGTACTTC. It yields the protein CASSPPQAGVYEQYF.

The rearrangement links TRBV6-6 to TRBJ2-7; TRBD1 matches 8 bases. The CDR3 runs to 16 residues. CDR1 MNHNY and CDR2 SVGAGI come from the germline V gene (reference sequence). The V gene end was trimmed by 5 bases and the J gene end by 8 bases; junction bases not matched to a gene: 17. CDR3 nucleotides: TGTGCCAGCAGTCGACGAGAGCGGACAGGGATTCTAAAGCAGTACTTC. Protein product: CASSRRERTGILKQYF.

The chain uses TRBV13 and TRBJ2-7; TRBD2 matches 8 bases. CDR1 is PRHDT, CDR2 FYEKMQ, per germline (reference sequence). Trimming at V came to 2 bases and at J to 6 bases, leaving 6 bases not matched to a gene. The CDR3 loop spans 14 amino acids. CDR3 DNA: TGTGCCAGCAGCTTATGGCGGGGGGAATCCGAGCAGTACTTC. Its translation is CASSLWRGESEQYF.

V usage is TRBV27 and J usage is TRBJ1-4; 8 nucleotides agree with TRBD1. With V trimmed by 5 bases and J by 8 bases, 10 bases remained unmatched. The germline CDR1 and CDR2 sequences are MNHEY and SMNVEV (reference sequence). The CDR3 is made up of 15 amino acids. Written as DNA, the CDR3 is TGTGCCAGCAGTACGCGGACAGGGAGAGACGAAAAACTGTTTTTT. This encodes CASSTRTGRDEKLFF.

This clone came up a few times. V gene TRBV28 combines with J gene TRBJ1-2; TRBD1 agrees at 8 bases. There are 15 residues in the CDR3. V dropped 6 bases and J dropped 0; count of bases not matched to a gene: 6. Looked up from germline, CDR1 is MDHEN and CDR2 is SYDVKM. Written as DNA, the CDR3 is TGTGCCAGCAGACGGGACAGGCCTGCTAACTATGGCTACACCTTC. Translating gives CASRRDRPANYGYTF.

The genes are TRBV7-8 and TRBJ2-7; 9 bases map to TRBD1. Germline V lookup: CDR1 SGHVS, CDR2 FQNEAQ. The CDR3 is 16 amino acids. The trim removed 4 bases at V and 2 bases at J, leaving 9 bases unmatched. CDR3 coding DNA: TGTGCCAGCAGCTCCCAGGAGGGACAGGGACCCTACGAGCAGTACTTC. Amino acid sequence: CASSSQEGQGPYEQYF.

This clone was picked up one time. This chain connects TRBV19 to TRBJ2-3, with 13 nucleotides matching TRBD2. Germline lookup yields CDR1 LNHDA and CDR2 SQIVND (reference sequence). Germline trimming cut 7 bases from V and 0 bases from J; bases unmatched to any gene: 4. The CDR3 contains 16 residues. The CDR3 nucleotides are TGTGCCAGTAAGGGACTAGCGGGACTGAGCACAGATACGCAGTATTTT. This codes for CASKGLAGLSTDTQYF. Variable domain in full (rest from reference TRBV19 and TRBJ2-3): DGGITQSPKYLFRKEGQNVTLSCEQNLNHDAMYWYRQDPGQGLRLIYYSQIVNDFQKGDIAEGYSVSREKKESFPLTVTSAQKNPTAFYLCASKGLAGLSTDTQYFGPGTRLTVL.

The chain combines TRBV6-5 with TRBJ1-2; 7 nucleotides agree with TRBD1. The CDR3 has 16 amino acids. J gave up 0 bases and V 1 base, and 5 bases lay outside the gene matches. CDR1 MNHEY and CDR2 SVGAGI come from the germline V gene. The CDR3 DNA reads as TGTGCCAGCAGTTACTTAGCCGGGACAGCTAACTATGGCTACACCTTC. It encodes CASSYLAGTANYGYTF.